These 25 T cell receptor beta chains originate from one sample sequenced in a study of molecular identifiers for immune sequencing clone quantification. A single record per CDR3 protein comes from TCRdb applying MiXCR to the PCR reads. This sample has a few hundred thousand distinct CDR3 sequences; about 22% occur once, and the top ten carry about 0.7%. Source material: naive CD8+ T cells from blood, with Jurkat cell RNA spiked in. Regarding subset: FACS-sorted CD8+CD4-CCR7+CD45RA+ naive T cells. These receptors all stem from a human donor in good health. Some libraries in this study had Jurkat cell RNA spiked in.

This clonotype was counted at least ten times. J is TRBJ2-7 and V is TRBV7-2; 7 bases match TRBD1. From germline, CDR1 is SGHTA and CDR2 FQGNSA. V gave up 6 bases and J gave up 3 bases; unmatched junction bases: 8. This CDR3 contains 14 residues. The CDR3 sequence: CASSGTEVRYEQYF. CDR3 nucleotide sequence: TGTGCCAGCAGTGGGACAGAAGTTCGCTACGAGCAGTACTTC.

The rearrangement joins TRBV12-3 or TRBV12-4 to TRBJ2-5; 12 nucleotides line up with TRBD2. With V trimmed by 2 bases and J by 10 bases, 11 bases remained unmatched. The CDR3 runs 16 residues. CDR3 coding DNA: TGTGCCAGCAGTTTACGTATTCCTAGCGGGGGGGGCGACCAGTACTTC. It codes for CASSLRIPSGGGDQYF.

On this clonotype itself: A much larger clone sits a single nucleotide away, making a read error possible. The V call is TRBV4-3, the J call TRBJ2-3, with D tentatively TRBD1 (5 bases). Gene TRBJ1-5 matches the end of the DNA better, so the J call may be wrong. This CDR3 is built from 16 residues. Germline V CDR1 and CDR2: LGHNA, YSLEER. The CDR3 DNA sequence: TGCGCCAGCAGCCCCCGGGACTCCCGAGGTCCAGATACGCAGCATTTT. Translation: CASSPRDSRGPDTQHF.

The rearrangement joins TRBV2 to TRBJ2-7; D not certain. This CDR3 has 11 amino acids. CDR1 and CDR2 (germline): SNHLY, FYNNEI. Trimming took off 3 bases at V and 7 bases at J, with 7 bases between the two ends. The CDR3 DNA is TGTGCCAGCAGTGAGCACACTGAGCAGTACTTC. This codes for CASSEHTEQYF. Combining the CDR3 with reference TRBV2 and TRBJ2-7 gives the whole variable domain EPEVTQTPSHQVTQMGQEVILRCVPISNHLYFYWYRQILGQKVEFLVSFYNNEISEKSEIFDDQFSVERPDGSNFTLKIRSTKLEDSAMYFCASSEHTEQYFGPGTRLTVT.

For the CDR3, the DNA is TGTGCCAGCAGTTTACTCCCTAACATTGACGGGGAGCTGTTTTTT. The encoded protein is CASSLLPNIDGELFF. The chain joins TRBV27 to TRBJ2-2; D gene ambiguous. V was clipped by 2 bases and J by 7 bases, with 14 bases between them. This CDR3 is 15 amino acids long. Germline V gene sequence: CDR1 MNHEY, CDR2 SMNVEV (reference sequence).

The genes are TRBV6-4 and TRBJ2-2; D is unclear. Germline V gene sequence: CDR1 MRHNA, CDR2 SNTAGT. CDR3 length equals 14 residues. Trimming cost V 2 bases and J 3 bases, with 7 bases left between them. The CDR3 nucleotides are TGTGCCAGCAGTGACCCGGCGGACACCGGGGAGCTGTTTTTT. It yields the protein CASSDPADTGELFF.

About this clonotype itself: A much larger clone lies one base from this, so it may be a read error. CDR3 loop: CATSSPQESETQYF. The DNA for the CDR3 is TGTGCCACCAGCTCCCCCCAGGAGTCAGAGACCCAGTACTTC. The rearrangement links TRBV15 to TRBJ2-5; D is unclear. Per germline, CDR1 LNHNV and CDR2 YYDKDF (reference sequence). The ends were cut back, 5 bases at V and 4 bases at J, with 14 bases in the middle. This CDR3 has 14 residues.

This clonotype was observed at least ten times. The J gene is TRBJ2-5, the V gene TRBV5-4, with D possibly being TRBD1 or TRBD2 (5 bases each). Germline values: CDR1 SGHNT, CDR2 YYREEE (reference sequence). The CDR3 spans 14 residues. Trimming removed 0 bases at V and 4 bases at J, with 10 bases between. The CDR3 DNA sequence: TGTGCCAGCAGCTTGGGTGGGGGTCGAGAGACCCAGTACTTC. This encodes CASSLGGGRETQYF.

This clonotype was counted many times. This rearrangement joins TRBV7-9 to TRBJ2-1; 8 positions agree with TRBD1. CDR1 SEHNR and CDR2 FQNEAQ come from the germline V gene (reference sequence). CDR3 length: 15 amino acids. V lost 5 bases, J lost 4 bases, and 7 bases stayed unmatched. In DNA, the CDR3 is TGTGCCAGCAGCCCCCCCCGGACAGGGTACAATGAGCAGTTCTTC. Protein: CASSPPRTGYNEQFF.

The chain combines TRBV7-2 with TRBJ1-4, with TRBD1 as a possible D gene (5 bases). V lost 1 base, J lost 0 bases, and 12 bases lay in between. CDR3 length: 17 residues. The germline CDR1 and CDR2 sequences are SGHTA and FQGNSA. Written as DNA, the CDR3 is TGTGCCAGCAGCTTAGACCCAGGGTTTGCAACTAATGAAAAACTGTTTTTT. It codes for CASSLDPGFATNEKLFF. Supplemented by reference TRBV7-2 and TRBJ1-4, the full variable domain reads GAGVSQSPSNKVTEKGKDVELRCDPISGHTALYWYRQSLGQGLEFLIYFQGNSAPDKSGLPSDRFSAERTGGSVSTLTIQRTQQEDSAVYLCASSLDPGFATNEKLFFGSGTQLSVL.

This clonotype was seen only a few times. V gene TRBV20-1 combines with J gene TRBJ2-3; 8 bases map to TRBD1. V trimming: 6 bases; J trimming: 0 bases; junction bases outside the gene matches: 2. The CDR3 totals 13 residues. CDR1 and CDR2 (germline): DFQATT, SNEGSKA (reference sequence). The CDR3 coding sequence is TGCAGTGCCCGGGACAGGAGCACAGATACGCAGTATTTT. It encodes CSARDRSTDTQYF.

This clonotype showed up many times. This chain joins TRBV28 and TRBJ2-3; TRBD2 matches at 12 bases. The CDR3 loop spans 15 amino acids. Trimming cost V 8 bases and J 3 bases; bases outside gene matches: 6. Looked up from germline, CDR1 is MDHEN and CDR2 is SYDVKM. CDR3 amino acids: CASLASGRATDTQYF. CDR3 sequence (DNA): TGTGCCAGCCTTGCTAGCGGGAGGGCTACAGATACGCAGTATTTT.

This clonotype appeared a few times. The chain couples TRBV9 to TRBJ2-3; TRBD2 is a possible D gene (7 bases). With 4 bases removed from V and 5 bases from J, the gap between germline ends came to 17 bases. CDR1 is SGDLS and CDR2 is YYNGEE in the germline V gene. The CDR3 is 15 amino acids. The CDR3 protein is CASSRFGGPGDTQYF. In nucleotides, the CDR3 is TGTGCCAGCAGCCGGTTCGGGGGGCCGGGAGATACGCAGTATTTT.

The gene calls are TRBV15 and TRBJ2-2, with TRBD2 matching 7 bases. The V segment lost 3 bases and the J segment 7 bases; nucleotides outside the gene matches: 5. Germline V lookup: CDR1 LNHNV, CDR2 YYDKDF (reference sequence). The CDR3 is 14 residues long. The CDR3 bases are TGTGCCACCAGCAGGGAGCGGGATAGCGGGGAGCTGTTTTTT. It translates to CATSRERDSGELFF.

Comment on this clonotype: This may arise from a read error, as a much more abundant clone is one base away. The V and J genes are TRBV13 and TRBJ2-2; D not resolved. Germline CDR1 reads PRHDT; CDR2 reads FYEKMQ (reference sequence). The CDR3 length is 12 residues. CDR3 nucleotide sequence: TGTGCCAGCAGCTCCCCCACCAGGGAGCTGTTTTTT. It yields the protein CASSSPTRELFF.

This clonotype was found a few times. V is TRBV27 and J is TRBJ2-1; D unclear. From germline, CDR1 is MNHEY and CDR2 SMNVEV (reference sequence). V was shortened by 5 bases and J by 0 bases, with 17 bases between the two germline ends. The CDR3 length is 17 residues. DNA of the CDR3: TGTGCCAGCAGTCCCGGTTCGGGCCACGGCTCCTACAATGAGCAGTTCTTC. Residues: CASSPGSGHGSYNEQFF.

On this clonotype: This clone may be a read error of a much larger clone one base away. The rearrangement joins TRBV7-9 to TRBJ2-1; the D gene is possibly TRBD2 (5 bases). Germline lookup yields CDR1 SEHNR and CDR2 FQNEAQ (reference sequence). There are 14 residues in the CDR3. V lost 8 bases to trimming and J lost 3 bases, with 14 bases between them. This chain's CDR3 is CASGLSGIYNEQFF. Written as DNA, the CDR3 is TGTGCCAGCGGCCTGTCGGGAATCTACAATGAGCAGTTCTTC.

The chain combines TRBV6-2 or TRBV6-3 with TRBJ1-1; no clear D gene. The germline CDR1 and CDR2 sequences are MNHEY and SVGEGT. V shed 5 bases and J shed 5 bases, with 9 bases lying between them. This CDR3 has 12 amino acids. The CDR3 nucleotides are TGTGCCAGCAGTCACAAAGTGACTGAAGCTTTCTTT. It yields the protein CASSHKVTEAFF.

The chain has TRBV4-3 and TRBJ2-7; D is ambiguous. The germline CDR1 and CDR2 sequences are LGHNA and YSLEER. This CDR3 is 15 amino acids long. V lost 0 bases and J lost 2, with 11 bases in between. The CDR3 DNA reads TGCGCCAGCAGCCAAGATTCTGGCAGTGCCTACGAGCAGTACTTC. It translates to CASSQDSGSAYEQYF.

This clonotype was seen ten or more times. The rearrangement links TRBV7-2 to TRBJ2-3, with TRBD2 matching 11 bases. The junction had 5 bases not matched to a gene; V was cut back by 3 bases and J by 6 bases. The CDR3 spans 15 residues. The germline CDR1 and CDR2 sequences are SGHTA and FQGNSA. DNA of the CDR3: TGTGCCAGCAGCTTTACTAGCGGGAGCGCTGATACGCAGTATTTT. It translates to CASSFTSGSADTQYF.

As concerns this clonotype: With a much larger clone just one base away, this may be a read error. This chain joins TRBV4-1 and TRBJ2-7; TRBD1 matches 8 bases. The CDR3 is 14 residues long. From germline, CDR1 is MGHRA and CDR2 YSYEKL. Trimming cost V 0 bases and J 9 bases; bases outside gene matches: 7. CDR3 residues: CASSQDQTGAGQYF. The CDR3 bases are TGCGCCAGCAGCCAAGATCAGACAGGGGCCGGGCAGTACTTC.

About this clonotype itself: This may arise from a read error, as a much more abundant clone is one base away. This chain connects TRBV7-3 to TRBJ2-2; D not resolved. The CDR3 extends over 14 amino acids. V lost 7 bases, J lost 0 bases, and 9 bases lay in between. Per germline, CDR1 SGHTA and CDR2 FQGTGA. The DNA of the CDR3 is TGTGCCAGCATACCTGGAACGAACACCGGGGAGCTGTTTTTT. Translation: CASIPGTNTGELFF.

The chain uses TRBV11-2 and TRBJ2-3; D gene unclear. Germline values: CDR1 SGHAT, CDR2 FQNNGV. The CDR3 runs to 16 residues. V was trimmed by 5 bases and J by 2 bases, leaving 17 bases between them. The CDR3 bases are TGTGCCAGCAGCCAGTTCCGAGTCGGACCCACAGATACGCAGTATTTT. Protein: CASSQFRVGPTDTQYF.

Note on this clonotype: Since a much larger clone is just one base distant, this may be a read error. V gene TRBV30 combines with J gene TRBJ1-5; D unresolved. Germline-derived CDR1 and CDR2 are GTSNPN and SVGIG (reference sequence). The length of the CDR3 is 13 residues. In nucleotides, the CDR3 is TGTGCCTGGAGTCTCACCAGCGGGGAGCCCCGGCATTTT. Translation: CAWSLTSGEPRHF.

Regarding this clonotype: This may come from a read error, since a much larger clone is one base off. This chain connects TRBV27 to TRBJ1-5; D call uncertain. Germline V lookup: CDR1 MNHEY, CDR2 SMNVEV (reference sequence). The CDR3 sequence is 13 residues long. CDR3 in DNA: TGTGCCAGCAGTTATCTGAGCAGTCAGCCCCAGCATTTT. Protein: CASSYLSSQPQHF.